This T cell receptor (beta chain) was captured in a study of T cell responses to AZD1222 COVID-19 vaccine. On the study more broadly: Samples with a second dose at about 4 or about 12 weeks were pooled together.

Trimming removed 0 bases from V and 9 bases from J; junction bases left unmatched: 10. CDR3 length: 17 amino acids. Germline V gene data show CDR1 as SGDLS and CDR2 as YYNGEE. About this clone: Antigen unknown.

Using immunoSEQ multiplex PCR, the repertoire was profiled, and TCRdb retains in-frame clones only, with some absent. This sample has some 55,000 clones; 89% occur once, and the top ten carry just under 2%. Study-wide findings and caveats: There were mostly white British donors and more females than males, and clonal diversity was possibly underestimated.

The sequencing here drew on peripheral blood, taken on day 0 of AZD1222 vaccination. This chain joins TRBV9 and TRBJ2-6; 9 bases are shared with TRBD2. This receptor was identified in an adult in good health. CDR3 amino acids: CASSVDPSGRSYNVLTF. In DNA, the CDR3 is TGTGCCAGCAGCGTAGATCCCAGCGGGAGGTCCTACAACGTCCTGACTTTC. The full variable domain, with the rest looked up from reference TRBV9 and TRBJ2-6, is DSGVTQTPKHLITATGQRVTLRCSPRSGDLSVYWYQQSLDQGLQFLIQYYNGEERAKGNILERFSAQQFPDLHSELNLSSLELGDSALYFCASSVDPSGRSYNVLTFGAGSRLTVL.